The T cell receptor (beta chain) described here comes from a study of neurological immune-mediated disorders. Turning to the study itself: The study included some 35 multiple sclerosis patients, about 30 relapsing-remitting and 3 secondary progressive.

The sample holds a few counts of this clonotype. 2 million unsorted PBMCs were stored in RNAlater at -80 °C before RNA extraction. Trimming removed 1 base from V and 4 bases from J, with 5 bases in between. The CDR3 contains 14 residues. The germline V gene encodes CDR1 SGHDN and CDR2 FVKESK. TCRdb reprocessed the 5' RACE reads with MiXCR, giving one entry per CDR3 protein. The sample has fewer than 85,000 distinct CDR3 sequences; just over 5% are singletons. Sequenced sample: PBMCs. The TCR comes from a woman aged 25 to 39 with multiple sclerosis. This chain uses TRBV14 with TRBJ2-6; D is uncertain. CDR3 protein: CASSQVFGANVLTF. In DNA form, the CDR3 reads TGTGCCAGCAGCCAAGTATTCGGGGCCAACGTCCTGACTTTC. Full variable domain (rest looked up from reference TRBV14 and TRBJ2-6): EAGVTQFPSHSVIEKGQTVTLRCDPISGHDNLYWYRRVMGKEIKFLLHFVKESKQDESGMPNNRFLAERTGGTYSTLKVQPAELEDSGVYFCASSQVFGANVLTFGAGSRLTVL.